This TCR beta chain was sequenced for a study of CD4 and CD8 cells across lung adenocarcinoma regions. Samples came from patients with localized non-small cell lung adenocarcinoma. TCRdb reanalysed the PCR reads using MiXCR and keeps one entry per CDR3 protein. The sample lists around 18,000 distinct CDR3 sequences, around 46% occurring once. Deletions cut 7 bases from V and 0 bases from J, with 13 bases between. Looked up from germline, CDR1 is MNHNS and CDR2 is SASEGT. The CDR3 loop spans 16 amino acids. The sequence came from a male donor with lung adenocarcinoma. The CD4 and CD8 labels of this study may be unreliable. The sequencing sample was made of CD8+ T cells from the margin of a lung tumor. V usage is TRBV6-1 and J usage is TRBJ2-6; D not resolved. The CDR3 nucleotides are TGTGCCAGCAAAGCGACCGTTAGCTCTGGGGCCAACGTCCTGACTTTC. Its protein product is CASKATVSSGANVLTF.